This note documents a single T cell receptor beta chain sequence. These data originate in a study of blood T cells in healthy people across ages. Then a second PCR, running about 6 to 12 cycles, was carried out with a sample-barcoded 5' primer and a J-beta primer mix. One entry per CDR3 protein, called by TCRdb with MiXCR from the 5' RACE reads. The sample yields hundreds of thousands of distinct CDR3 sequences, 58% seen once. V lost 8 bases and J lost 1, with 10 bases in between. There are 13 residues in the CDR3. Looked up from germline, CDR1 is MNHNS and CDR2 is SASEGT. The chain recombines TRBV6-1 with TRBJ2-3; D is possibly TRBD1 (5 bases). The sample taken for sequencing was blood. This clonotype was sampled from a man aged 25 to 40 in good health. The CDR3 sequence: CASAIGGTDTQYF. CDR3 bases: TGTGCCAGCGCTATAGGGGGCACAGATACGCAGTATTTT.